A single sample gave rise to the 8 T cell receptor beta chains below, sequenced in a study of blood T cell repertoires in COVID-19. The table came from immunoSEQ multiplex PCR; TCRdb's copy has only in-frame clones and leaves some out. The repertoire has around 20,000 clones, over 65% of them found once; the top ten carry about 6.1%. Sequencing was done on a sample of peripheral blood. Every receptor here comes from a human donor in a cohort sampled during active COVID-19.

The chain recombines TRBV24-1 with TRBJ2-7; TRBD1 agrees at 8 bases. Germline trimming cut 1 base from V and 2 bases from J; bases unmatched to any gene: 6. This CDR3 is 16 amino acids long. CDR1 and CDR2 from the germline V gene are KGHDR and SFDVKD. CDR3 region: CATSDFGRTGTYEQYF. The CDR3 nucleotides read TGTGCCACCAGTGATTTCGGTAGGACAGGGACCTACGAGCAGTACTTC.

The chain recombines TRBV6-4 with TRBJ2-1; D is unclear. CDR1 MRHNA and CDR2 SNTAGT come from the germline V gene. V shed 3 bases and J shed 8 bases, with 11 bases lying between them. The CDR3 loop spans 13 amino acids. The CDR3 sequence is CASSEREPHEQFF. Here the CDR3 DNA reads TGTGCCAGCAGTGAGCGCGAGCCCCATGAGCAGTTCTTC.

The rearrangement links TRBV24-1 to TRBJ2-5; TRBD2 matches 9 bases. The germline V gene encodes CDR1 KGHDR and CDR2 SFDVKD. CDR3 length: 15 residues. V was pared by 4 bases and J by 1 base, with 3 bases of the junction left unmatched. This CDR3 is CATSDGGRGQETQYF. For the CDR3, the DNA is TGTGCCACCAGTGACGGCGGGAGGGGCCAAGAGACCCAGTACTTC.

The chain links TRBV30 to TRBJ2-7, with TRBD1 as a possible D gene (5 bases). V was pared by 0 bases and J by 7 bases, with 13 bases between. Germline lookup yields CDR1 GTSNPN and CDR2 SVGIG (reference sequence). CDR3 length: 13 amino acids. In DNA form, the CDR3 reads TGTGCCTGGAGTGTAGGGGCGCCCGGGGAGCAGTACTTC. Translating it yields CAWSVGAPGEQYF. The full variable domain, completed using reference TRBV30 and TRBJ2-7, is SQTIHQWPATLVQPVGSPLSLECTVEGTSNPNLYWYRQAAGRGLQLLFYSVGIGQISSEVPQNLSASRPQDRQFILSSKKLLLSDSGFYLCAWSVGAPGEQYFGPGTRLTVT.

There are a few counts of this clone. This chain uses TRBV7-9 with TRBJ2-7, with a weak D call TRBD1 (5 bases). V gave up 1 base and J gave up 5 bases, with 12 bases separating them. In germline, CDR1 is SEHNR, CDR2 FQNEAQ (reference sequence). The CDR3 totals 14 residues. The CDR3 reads CASSLVGELNEQYF. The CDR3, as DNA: TGTGCCAGCAGCTTAGTAGGGGAACTAAACGAGCAGTACTTC.

For the CDR3, the DNA is TGTGCCAGCAGCAATGCTATTAGCGAGTTATACGAGCAGTACTTC. Amino acid sequence: CASSNAISELYEQYF. The rearrangement joins TRBV6-5 to TRBJ2-7; TRBD2 is a possible D gene (5 bases). Trimming took off 6 bases at V and 4 bases at J, with 19 bases between the two ends. Germline CDR1 is MNHEY and CDR2 is SVGAGI. This CDR3 comprises 15 residues.

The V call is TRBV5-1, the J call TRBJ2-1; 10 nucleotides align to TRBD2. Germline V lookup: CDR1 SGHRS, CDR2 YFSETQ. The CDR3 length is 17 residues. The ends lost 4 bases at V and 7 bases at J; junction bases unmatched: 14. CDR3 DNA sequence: TGCGCCAGCAGCCCTGGTTGGGGAGCGGGAGGGCATAATGAGCAGTTCTTC. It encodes CASSPGWGAGGHNEQFF.

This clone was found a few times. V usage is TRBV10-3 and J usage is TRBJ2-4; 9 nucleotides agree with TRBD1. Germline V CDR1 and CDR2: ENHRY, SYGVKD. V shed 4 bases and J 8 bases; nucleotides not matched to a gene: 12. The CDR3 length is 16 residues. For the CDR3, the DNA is TGTGCCATCAGTGCCCATAAGGGACAGGGTGGTGACATTCAGTACTTC. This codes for CAISAHKGQGGDIQYF.